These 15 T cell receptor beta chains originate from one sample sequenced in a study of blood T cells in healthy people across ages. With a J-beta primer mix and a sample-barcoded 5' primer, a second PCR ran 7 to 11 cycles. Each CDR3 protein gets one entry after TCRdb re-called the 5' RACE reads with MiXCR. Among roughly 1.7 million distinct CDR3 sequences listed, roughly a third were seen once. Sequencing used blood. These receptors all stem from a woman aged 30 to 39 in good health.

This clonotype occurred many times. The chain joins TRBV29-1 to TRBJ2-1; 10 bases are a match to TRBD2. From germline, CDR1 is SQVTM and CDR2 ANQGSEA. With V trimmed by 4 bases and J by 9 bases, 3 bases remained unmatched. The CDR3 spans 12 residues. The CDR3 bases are TGCAGCGTTGCCCTAGCGGGAGTTGAGCAGTTCTTC. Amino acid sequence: CSVALAGVEQFF.

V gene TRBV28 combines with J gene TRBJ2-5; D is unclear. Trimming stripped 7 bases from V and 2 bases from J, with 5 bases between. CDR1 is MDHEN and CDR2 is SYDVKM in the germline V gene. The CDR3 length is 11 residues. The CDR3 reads CASTKQETQYF. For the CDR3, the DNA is TGTGCCAGCACAAAACAAGAGACCCAGTACTTC.

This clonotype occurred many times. Here the CDR3 reads CASSQGLAGSDTQYF. CDR3 nucleotides: TGTGCCAGCAGCCAAGGCCTAGCGGGTTCAGATACGCAGTATTTT. The chain employs TRBV3-1 and TRBJ2-3; 8 bases line up with TRBD2. V shed 1 base, J shed 4 bases, and the junction held 4 bases outside the gene matches. In germline, CDR1 is LGHDT, CDR2 YNNKEL (reference sequence). The CDR3 covers 15 residues.

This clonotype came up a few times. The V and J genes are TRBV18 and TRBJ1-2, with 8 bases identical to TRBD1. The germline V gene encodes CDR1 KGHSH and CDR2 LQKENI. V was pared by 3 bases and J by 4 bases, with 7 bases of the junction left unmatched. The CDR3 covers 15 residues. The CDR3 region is CASSPGTGPFYGYTF. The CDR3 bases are TGTGCCAGCTCACCCGGGACAGGCCCTTTCTATGGCTACACCTTC.

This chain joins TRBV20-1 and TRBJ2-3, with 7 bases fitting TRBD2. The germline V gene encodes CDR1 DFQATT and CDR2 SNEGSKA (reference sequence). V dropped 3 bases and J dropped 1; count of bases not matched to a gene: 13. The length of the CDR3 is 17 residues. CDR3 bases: TGCAGTGCTAGCGTCGTGAATCGGGGGGTTGGCACAGATACGCAGTATTTT. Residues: CSASVVNRGVGTDTQYF.

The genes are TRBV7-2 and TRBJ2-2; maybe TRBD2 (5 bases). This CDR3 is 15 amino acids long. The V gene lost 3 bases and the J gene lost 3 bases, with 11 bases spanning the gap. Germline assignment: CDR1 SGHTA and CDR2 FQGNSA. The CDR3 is CASSFEGWDTGELFF. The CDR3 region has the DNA TGTGCCAGCAGCTTTGAGGGATGGGACACCGGGGAGCTGTTTTTT.

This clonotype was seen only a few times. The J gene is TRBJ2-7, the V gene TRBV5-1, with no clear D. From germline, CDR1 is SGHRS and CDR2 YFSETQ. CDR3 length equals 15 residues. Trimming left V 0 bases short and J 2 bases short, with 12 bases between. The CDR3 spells CASSLGGPFTYEQYF. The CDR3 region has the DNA TGCGCCAGCAGCTTGGGGGGTCCTTTTACCTACGAGCAGTACTTC.

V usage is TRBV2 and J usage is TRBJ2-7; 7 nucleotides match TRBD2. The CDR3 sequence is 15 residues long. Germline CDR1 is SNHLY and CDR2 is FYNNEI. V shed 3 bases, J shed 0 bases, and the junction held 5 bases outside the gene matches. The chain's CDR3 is CASSDLREPSYEQYF. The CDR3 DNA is TGTGCCAGCAGTGATTTGCGGGAGCCCTCCTACGAGCAGTACTTC.

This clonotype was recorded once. In nucleotides, the CDR3 is TGCGCCAGCAGCCAAGAGGGACTAGCCGAAGATACGCAGTATTTT. Translating gives CASSQEGLAEDTQYF. The rearrangement joins TRBV4-1 to TRBJ2-3; TRBD2 matches at 9 bases. Germline loops: CDR1 MGHRA, CDR2 YSYEKL. The CDR3 extends over 15 amino acids. Trimming took 0 bases from V and 5 from J; bases not matched to a gene: 3.

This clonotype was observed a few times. The CDR3 is CASSVSSGQQETQYF. CDR3 nucleotide sequence: TGTGCCAGCAGCGTTTCTAGCGGACAGCAAGAGACCCAGTACTTC. This chain connects TRBV9 to TRBJ2-5, with a possible D match to TRBD2 (7 bases). The CDR3 runs 15 residues. Germline CDR1 is SGDLS and CDR2 is YYNGEE. V dropped 2 bases and J dropped 2 bases, with 13 bases sitting between them.

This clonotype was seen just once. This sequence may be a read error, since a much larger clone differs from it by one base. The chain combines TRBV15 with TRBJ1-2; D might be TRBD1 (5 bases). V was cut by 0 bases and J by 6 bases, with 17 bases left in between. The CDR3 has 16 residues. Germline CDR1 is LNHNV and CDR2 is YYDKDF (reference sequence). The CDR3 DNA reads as TGTGCCACCAGCAGAGATCGTCAGGGACCAAACCATGGCTACACCTTC. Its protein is CATSRDRQGPNHGYTF.

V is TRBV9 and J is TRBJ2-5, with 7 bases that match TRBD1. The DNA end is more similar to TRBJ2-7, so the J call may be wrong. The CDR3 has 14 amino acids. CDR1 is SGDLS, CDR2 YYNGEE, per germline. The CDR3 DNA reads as TGTGCCAGCAGCGTAGGTGGGACAGATTACGAGCAGTACTTC. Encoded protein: CASSVGGTDYEQYF.

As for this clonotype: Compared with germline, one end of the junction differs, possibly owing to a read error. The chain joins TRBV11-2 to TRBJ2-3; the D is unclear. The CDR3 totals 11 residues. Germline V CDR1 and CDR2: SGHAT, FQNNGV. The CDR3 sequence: CAGSPRDTQYF. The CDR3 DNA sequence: TGTGCCGGCAGCCCAAGAGATACGCAGTATTTT.

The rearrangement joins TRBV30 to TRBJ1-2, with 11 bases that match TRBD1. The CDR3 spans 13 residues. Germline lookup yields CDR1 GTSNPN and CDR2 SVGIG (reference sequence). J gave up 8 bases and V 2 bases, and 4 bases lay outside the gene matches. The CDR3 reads CAWSPRTGGGYTF. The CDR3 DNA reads TGTGCCTGGAGTCCACGGACAGGGGGCGGCTACACCTTC.

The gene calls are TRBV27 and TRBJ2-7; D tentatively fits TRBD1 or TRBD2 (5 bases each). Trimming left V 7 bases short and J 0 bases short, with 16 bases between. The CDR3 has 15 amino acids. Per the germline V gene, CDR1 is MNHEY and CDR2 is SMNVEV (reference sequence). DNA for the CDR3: TGTGCCAGCACCACCTCTGGGACCTCCTCCTACGAGCAGTACTTC. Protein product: CASTTSGTSSYEQYF.